Following are 26 T cell receptor beta chains from one sample sequenced in a study of early T cells in non-severe SARS-CoV-2 infection. A single record per CDR3 protein comes from TCRdb applying MiXCR to the 5' RACE reads. This repertoire shows over 45,000 distinct CDR3 sequences, about 5.6% found once; its top ten account for about 4.3%. Material for sequencing was whole blood. These receptors all stem from an adult who was a healthcare worker with PCR-confirmed SARS-CoV-2 infection or an uninfected control (not recorded which).

This clonotype occurred many times. J is TRBJ2-3 and V is TRBV20-1; the D gene is possibly TRBD2 (5 bases). CDR3 length: 12 residues. The V end was cut by 2 bases, the J end by 3 bases, with 6 bases between. CDR1 is DFQATT, CDR2 SNEGSKA, per germline (reference sequence). This chain's CDR3 is CSARSGTDTQYF. CDR3 bases: TGCAGTGCTAGATCGGGGACAGATACGCAGTATTTT.

There are many counts of this clonotype. The chain is built from TRBV10-3 and TRBJ2-2; 7 positions match TRBD1. Trimming cost V 6 bases and J 2 bases; bases outside gene matches: 6. The CDR3 runs 15 residues. Looked up from germline, CDR1 is ENHRY and CDR2 is SYGVKD. CDR3 residues: CAISLRGRNTGELFF. The CDR3 nucleotides are TGTGCCATCAGCCTCAGGGGGAGAAACACCGGGGAGCTGTTTTTT.

This clonotype was seen at least ten times. This chain uses TRBV20-1 with TRBJ2-3; 10 bases map to TRBD2. Trimming cost V 4 bases and J 7 bases; bases outside gene matches: 11. CDR3 length: 15 residues. CDR1 and CDR2 from the germline V gene are DFQATT and SNEGSKA (reference sequence). The CDR3 loop reads CSATEAGGPQNTQYF. CDR3 DNA: TGCAGTGCTACGGAAGCGGGAGGGCCTCAAAATACGCAGTATTTT.

The sample holds many counts of this clonotype. The chain carries TRBV10-2 and TRBJ2-1; D may be TRBD1 or TRBD2 (6 bases each). The ends were cut back, 3 bases at V and 12 bases at J, with 12 bases in the middle. The CDR3 covers 12 residues. CDR1 is WSHSY, CDR2 SAAADI, per germline. CDR3 in amino acids: CASSEGGPAQFF. Written as DNA, the CDR3 is TGCGCCAGCAGTGAAGGGGGGCCGGCGCAGTTCTTC.

This clonotype was observed at least ten times. The V call is TRBV20-1, the J call TRBJ1-5; possible D gene TRBD1, 5 bases. Looked up from germline, CDR1 is DFQATT and CDR2 is SNEGSKA (reference sequence). CDR3 size: 14 residues. V dropped 6 bases and J dropped 4 bases, with 16 bases sitting between them. This CDR3 is CSATPRTKNQPQHF. The DNA for the CDR3 is TGCAGTGCAACCCCGAGGACAAAAAATCAGCCCCAGCATTTT.

This clonotype was seen repeatedly, ten times or more. The chain is built from TRBV7-9 and TRBJ2-1; 8 bases match TRBD2. Germline values: CDR1 SEHNR, CDR2 FQNEAQ (reference sequence). Trimming at V came to 4 bases and at J to 7 bases, leaving 12 bases not matched to a gene. The CDR3 length is 16 residues. CDR3 nucleotide sequence: TGTGCCAGCAGCTCACCCGGGAGCGGGGGTAGAAATGAGCAGTTCTTC. Its translation: CASSSPGSGGRNEQFF.

V gene TRBV19 combines with J gene TRBJ2-1; 12 bases are shared with TRBD2. CDR1 LNHDA and CDR2 SQIVND come from the germline V gene (reference sequence). The CDR3 contains 17 residues. J lost 0 bases, V lost 7 bases, and 7 bases had no gene match. Here the CDR3 DNA reads TGTGCCAGTACTCGGACTAGCGGGGAAAGCTCCTACAATGAGCAGTTCTTC. This translates into CASTRTSGESSYNEQFF.

This clonotype has a count of ten or more. V and J are TRBV20-1 and TRBJ2-3; 13 bases fit TRBD2. Trimming at V came to 2 bases and at J to 2 bases, leaving 7 bases not matched to a gene. Germline V CDR1 and CDR2: DFQATT, SNEGSKA (reference sequence). There are 17 residues in the CDR3. As DNA, the CDR3 is TGCAGTGCTAGACAACCCGGGACTAGCGGGACCACAGATACGCAGTATTTT. Protein product: CSARQPGTSGTTDTQYF.

There are many counts of this clonotype. The junction differs from germline at one of its ends, possibly a read error. V is TRBV7-7 and J is TRBJ2-5, with unresolved D. Looked up from germline, CDR1 is SSHAT and CDR2 is FNYEAQ (reference sequence). This CDR3 is built from 12 residues. CDR3 nucleotide sequence: TGTGCTAGCAGCTTAGATGATAGGACCCAGTACTTC. It specifies CASSLDDRTQYF.

This clonotype was recorded many times. The rearrangement uses TRBV30 and TRBJ1-5, with TRBD1 matching over 7 bases. CDR1 is GTSNPN and CDR2 is SVGIG in the germline V gene (reference sequence). The CDR3 is 14 amino acids. With 3 bases clipped from V and 7 bases from J, the junction kept 9 bases outside the gene matches. The CDR3 region has the DNA TGTGCCTGGAGGACAGGGAAGGAAGGGCAGCCCCAGCATTTT. This sequence encodes CAWRTGKEGQPQHF.

This clonotype was seen at least ten times. V and J are TRBV20-1 and TRBJ1-2; 9 bases line up with TRBD1. With V trimmed by 6 bases and J by 7 bases, 9 bases remained unmatched. Germline-derived CDR1 and CDR2 are DFQATT and SNEGSKA (reference sequence). This CDR3 spans 13 amino acids. The CDR3 loop reads CSAKRTGVSGYTF. The CDR3 DNA reads TGCAGTGCAAAAAGGACAGGGGTCAGTGGCTACACCTTC.

The sample holds a few counts of this clonotype. The chain is built from TRBV19 and TRBJ1-6, with unresolved D. There are 13 residues in the CDR3. Germline V gives CDR1 LNHDA, CDR2 SQIVND (reference sequence). V shed 4 bases and J shed 7 bases, with 8 bases lying between them. Here the CDR3 reads CASSRARNSPLHF. The DNA of the CDR3 is TGTGCCAGTAGTAGGGCCCGGAATTCACCCCTCCACTTT.

This sequence joins TRBV30 and TRBJ2-2; TRBD1 agrees at 11 bases. The CDR3 runs 15 residues. J gave up 7 bases and V 5 bases, and 9 bases lay outside the gene matches. Germline CDR1 GTSNPN, CDR2 SVGIG (reference sequence). CDR3 sequence: CAWVPGQGVSGELFF. CDR3 coding DNA: TGTGCCTGGGTCCCGGGACAGGGGGTTAGCGGGGAGCTGTTTTTT.

This clonotype was counted at least ten times. This chain links TRBV5-1 with TRBJ1-4, with D maybe TRBD1 (6 bases). Trimming shortened V by 6 bases and J by 8 bases, and 20 bases separated the two germline ends. This CDR3 spans 15 amino acids. Germline CDR1 SGHRS, CDR2 YFSETQ. In nucleotides, the CDR3 is TGCGCCAGCACCTCCGGGGGCGGTCTCGAGGAAAAACTGTTTTTT. It translates to CASTSGGGLEEKLFF.

This clonotype has at least ten counts. This rearrangement joins TRBV6-4 to TRBJ2-2; D perhaps matches TRBD1 (6 bases). The CDR3 spans 13 residues. V lost 4 bases and J 3 bases, leaving 6 bases between the germline ends. Germline V lookup: CDR1 MRHNA, CDR2 SNTAGT. The CDR3 spells CASSAGDTGELFF. Here the CDR3 DNA reads TGTGCCAGCAGTGCAGGGGACACCGGGGAGCTGTTTTTT.

About this clonotype: Being one base from a much bigger clone, this may be a read error. J is TRBJ1-1 and V is TRBV2; 9 bases are a match to TRBD1. This CDR3 comprises 14 residues. V shed 8 bases, J shed 11 bases, and the junction held 15 bases outside the gene matches. Germline CDR1 SNHLY, CDR2 FYNNEI. CDR3 amino acids: CASGGRDRERYAFF. In DNA, the CDR3 is TGTGCCAGCGGTGGACGGGACAGGGAACGGTACGCTTTCTTT.

This clonotype was observed a handful of times. This chain links TRBV29-1 with TRBJ2-5; 7 bases match TRBD1. V trimming: 6 bases; J trimming: 1 base; junction bases outside the gene matches: 8. The CDR3 runs to 14 residues. From germline, CDR1 is SQVTM and CDR2 ANQGSEA. CDR3 in amino acids: CSVGQRGRQETQYF. The CDR3 region has the DNA TGCAGCGTCGGACAGAGGGGGCGCCAAGAGACCCAGTACTTC.

This clonotype was counted ten times or more. The J gene is TRBJ2-1, the V gene TRBV5-1; 11 bases are shared with TRBD2. Germline V lookup: CDR1 SGHRS, CDR2 YFSETQ. V was pared by 4 bases and J by 4 bases, with 4 bases of the junction left unmatched. The CDR3 contains 15 residues. CDR3 region: CASSITSGGYNEQFF. The CDR3, as DNA: TGCGCCAGCAGCATTACTAGCGGGGGATACAATGAGCAGTTCTTC. The variable domain in full, with the rest retrieved from reference TRBV5-1 and TRBJ2-1, is KAGVTQTPRYLIKTRGQQVTLSCSPISGHRSVSWYQQTPGQGLQFLFEYFSETQRNKGNFPGRFSGRQFSNSRSEMNVSTLELGDSALYLCASSITSGGYNEQFFGPGTRLTVL.

This clonotype was found a few times. V is TRBV27 and J is TRBJ2-1; D call uncertain. There are 14 residues in the CDR3. The V and J ends lost 4 bases and 7 bases respectively, with 14 bases between them. Germline CDR1 MNHEY, CDR2 SMNVEV (reference sequence). CDR3 DNA sequence: TGTGCCAGCAGTTACGGGCCTCCCGGGAATGAGCAGTTCTTC. It codes for CASSYGPPGNEQFF.

This clonotype was seen ten or more times. V gene TRBV2 combines with J gene TRBJ2-5; D not resolved. The germline gives CDR1 SNHLY, CDR2 FYNNEI. This CDR3 is 13 amino acids long. V lost 4 bases, J lost 2 bases, and 8 bases lay in between. The chain's CDR3 is CASSARAQETQYF. In nucleotides, the CDR3 is TGTGCCAGCAGTGCCCGGGCGCAAGAGACCCAGTACTTC.

This clonotype has ten or more counts. The J gene is TRBJ1-1, the V gene TRBV6-6; 9 nucleotides align to TRBD1. CDR3 length: 16 residues. The V gene's germline CDR1 is MNHNY and CDR2 SVGAGI (reference sequence). The V segment lost 8 bases and the J segment 2 bases; nucleotides outside the gene matches: 12. The CDR3 DNA reads as TGTGCCAGCCTTGTGGGACAGGGTGATCGTAACACTGAAGCTTTCTTT. Its translation: CASLVGQGDRNTEAFF.

This clonotype has ten or more counts. The genes are TRBV14 and TRBJ2-7; D unclear. The CDR3 extends over 11 amino acids. Germline-derived CDR1 and CDR2 are SGHDN and FVKESK. Trimming removed 4 bases at V and 3 bases at J, with 4 bases between. For the CDR3, the DNA is TGTGCCAGCAGCCGAAACTACGAGCAGTACTTC. This translates into CASSRNYEQYF.

Ten or more counts support this clonotype. V is TRBV6-4 and J is TRBJ1-1; a possible D gene is TRBD1 (5 bases). CDR1 and CDR2 (germline): MRHNA, SNTAGT. V was cut by 4 bases and J by 0 bases, with 9 bases left in between. The CDR3 spans 14 residues. The chain's CDR3 is CASSAGGVNTEAFF. The CDR3 bases are TGTGCCAGCAGTGCTGGGGGTGTGAACACTGAAGCTTTCTTT.

The rearrangement uses TRBV29-1 and TRBJ2-5; D is unresolved. Trimming pared 6 bases from V and 2 bases from J, leaving 10 bases between. CDR3 length equals 12 residues. Germline CDR1 SQVTM, CDR2 ANQGSEA. The CDR3 DNA reads TGCAGCGTAGATTTCCAGCAAGAGACCCAGTACTTC. Protein product: CSVDFQQETQYF.

This clonotype has more than one count but fewer than ten. The chain employs TRBV2 and TRBJ2-2; 7 bases agree with TRBD1. After removal of 7 bases from V and 0 bases from J, the junction contained 8 bases not matched to a gene. Germline V gene lookup returns CDR1 SNHLY and CDR2 FYNNEI. The CDR3 extends over 16 amino acids. CDR3 nucleotides: TGTGCCAGCAACGGCGGCAGGGGGTCGAACACCGGGGAGCTGTTTTTT. Residues: CASNGGRGSNTGELFF. Full variable domain (missing parts from reference TRBV2 and TRBJ2-2): EPEVTQTPSHQVTQMGQEVILRCVPISNHLYFYWYRQILGQKVEFLVSFYNNEISEKSEIFDDQFSVERPDGSNFTLKIRSTKLEDSAMYFCASNGGRGSNTGELFFGEGSRLTVL.

This clonotype showed up many times. The chain recombines TRBV19 with TRBJ2-7; D gene uncertain. Germline V gene data show CDR1 as LNHDA and CDR2 as SQIVND (reference sequence). The CDR3 covers 13 residues. Trimming cost V 4 bases and J 2 bases, with 9 bases left between them. The CDR3 loop is CASSRGFTYEQYF. As DNA, the CDR3 is TGTGCCAGTAGTAGGGGATTCACCTACGAGCAGTACTTC. Combining the CDR3 with reference TRBV19 and TRBJ2-7 gives the whole variable domain DGGITQSPKYLFRKEGQNVTLSCEQNLNHDAMYWYRQDPGQGLRLIYYSQIVNDFQKGDIAEGYSVSREKKESFPLTVTSAQKNPTAFYLCASSRGFTYEQYFGPGTRLTVT.